The text below deals with one T cell receptor beta chain. Its antigen specificity is not known. No base quality values were provided; no much bigger clone lies one nucleotide off. V and J lose 0 bases and 6 bases, and a span of 9 bases separates them. The germline V gene supplies CDR1 MGHRA and CDR2 YSYEKL. Spanning cysteine to phenylalanine, the CDR3 consists of 14 amino acids. The retained sequence is limited to the CDR3, 42 bases, with the frame set at the first base. These data are taken from a study of shared clonotypes between healthy human individuals (dated by TCRdb to between 2020 and 2021). Regarding the complete study: The cohort comprised a couple of women and a few men aged 18 to 49 years. For each donor, CD4 naive and CD4 memory were each run on three plates, CD8 naive on two plates, and CD8 memory on one plate. Blood TCR repertoires of five healthy adults were deeply sequenced to estimate repertoire size and the extent of clonotype sharing between individuals. Different laboratories and diverse techniques were used to prepare libraries and sequence TCR repertoires, to increase sequencing depth and limit assay-specific biases. Leukapheresis yielded between about 0.9 and 9.5 billion PBMCs per donor. The research as a whole found: Sampling was restricted to blood, and TCR repertoires in tissues likely differ from the TCR repertoires found in blood. Across a handful of donors, approximately 5% of naive CD4, approximately 3.5% of naive CD8, roughly 2.3% of memory CD4, and 0.4% to 0.45% of memory CD8 clonotypes were shared. Larger estimated clonotype richness was generally found for naive subsets than for memory subsets. Compared with non-shared clonotypes, clonotypes shared by all four sorted-subset donors had higher generation probabilities. Based on pairwise subsampling, the degree of clonotype sharing among donors was expected to be affected by sequencing depth. The genetic and exposure-history diversity represented was limited by the small number of donors. Rarefaction of sorted-subset datasets indicated incomplete sequencing despite the large sequencing depth.

The donors were healthy, HIV-negative adults who had no recently reported acute infections or vaccinations. All donors were Caucasian adults living in Nashville, Tennessee, USA. CD8 memory samples combined magnetically selected CD45RO+ cells with CCR7-negative CD45RA+ effector memory (TemRA) cells. After blood collection by leukapheresis, PBMCs were isolated using Ficoll-Histopaque density gradient centrifugation and then cryopreserved in the vapor phase of liquid nitrogen. Analytical flow cytometry was used to check the purity and quantity of every magnetically sorted T cell population. From each sorted fraction, genomic DNA was isolated and quantified by UV absorbance on a Nanodrop 2000c. Using the deep immunoSEQ assay, TCR CDR3 regions were amplified from genomic DNA by multiplex PCR. Extracted genomic DNA from each cell subset was distributed evenly across all wells of several immunoSEQ 96-well plates, and each plate was treated as a replicate. For sorted subsets, each replicate PCR was loaded with approximately 200 ng genomic DNA, equivalent to about 30,000 T cell genomes. Purified libraries were quantified with a Qubit 3.0 fluorometer, sized on a Bioanalyzer 2100, and re-quantified with the KAPA Library Quantification kit. A separate single-read 150-cycle Illumina NextSeq 550 flow cell was used to sequence each immunoSEQ 96-well plate. On the study's bioinformatics: Because the immunoSEQ output included only junctional sequences and no quality scores, the filtering could not be the same as the filtering used for full-length reads. Sequences were annotated with PyIR, a Python wrapper for IgBLAST v1.9, and V/J genes and CDR3 were assigned using IMGT germline references. Reads with weak V/J assignments (E-value above 1e-6), missing CDR3, stop codons, out-of-frame junctions, or ambiguous translated residues were removed. V3J clonotypes were defined as sequences sharing an identical inferred V gene, J gene, and CDR3 amino acid sequence. Percentage overlap between repertoires was computed as shared unique clonotypes divided by the size of the smaller repertoire. Repertoire richness was assessed with RTK rarefaction, the Chao1 estimator, and Recon v2.1 estimates of unobserved clonotypes. OLGA was used to compute generation probabilities for all TCRbeta clonotypes that the gDNA method yielded from a handful of donors. TCRdb obtained this table from immuneACCESS and retained in-frame rearrangements with V and J assigned. These tables miss some clones; where compared with another copy, unresolved V genes account for less than half of the shortfall, and the remainder is unexplained. V and J calls and clone size are copied from that table; D and trimming were computed from the DNA. Here the sample has about 380,000 clones; about 96% occur a single time. The top ten hold 0.32% of the sample.

The TCR was taken from a man aged 25 to 40 in good health. The sequence links TRBV4-1 to TRBJ2-4, with the D call tentatively TRBD1 or TRBD2, each fitting 5 bases. The material sequenced was memory CD8+ T cells sorted from blood. Sample cell subset or site, as interpreted from the label and publication: CD45RO+ cells pooled with CCR7-negative TemRA cells. The base sequence is TGCGCCAGCAGCCAAGAATTTGGGGGAAACATTCAGTACTTC. Protein translation: CASSQEFGGNIQYF.